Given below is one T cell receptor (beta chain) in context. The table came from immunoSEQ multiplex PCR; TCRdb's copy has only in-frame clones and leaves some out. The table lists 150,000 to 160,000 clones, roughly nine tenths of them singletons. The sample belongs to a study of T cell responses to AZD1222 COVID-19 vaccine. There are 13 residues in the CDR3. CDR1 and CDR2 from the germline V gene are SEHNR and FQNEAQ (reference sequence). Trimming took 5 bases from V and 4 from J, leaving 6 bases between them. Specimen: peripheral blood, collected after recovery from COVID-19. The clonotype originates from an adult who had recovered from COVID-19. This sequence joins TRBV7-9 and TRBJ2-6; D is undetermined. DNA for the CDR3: TGTGCCAGCAGCCTCCTGGGGGCCAACGTCCTGACTTTC. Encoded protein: CASSLLGANVLTF.